This TCR beta chain was obtained from a study of T cell repertoires in cytomegalovirus infection. Study-level results: Based on cumulative public TCR beta family frequency, carriers of CMV plus the relevant HLA were identified.

V lost 1 base to trimming and J lost 2 bases; unmatched junction nucleotides: 9. The CDR3 has 17 residues. Germline loops: CDR1 SGHVS, CDR2 FNYEAQ. About this clonotype itself: Its antigen is not known.

TCRdb redid the calling of the reads with MiXCR, one entry per CDR3 protein. The sample lists approximately 750,000 distinct CDR3 sequences; under 40% were seen once. The sample was PBMCs. The genes are TRBV7-6 and TRBJ2-3; 7 nucleotides match TRBD1. The source is a human donor in good health (CMV status not recorded). Some clones in this sample may be carry-over from other donors' samples. DNA of the CDR3: TGTGCCAGCAGCTTAGTGGAGACAGGGCCGAACACAGATACGCAGTATTTT. Translated, it gives CASSLVETGPNTDTQYF.